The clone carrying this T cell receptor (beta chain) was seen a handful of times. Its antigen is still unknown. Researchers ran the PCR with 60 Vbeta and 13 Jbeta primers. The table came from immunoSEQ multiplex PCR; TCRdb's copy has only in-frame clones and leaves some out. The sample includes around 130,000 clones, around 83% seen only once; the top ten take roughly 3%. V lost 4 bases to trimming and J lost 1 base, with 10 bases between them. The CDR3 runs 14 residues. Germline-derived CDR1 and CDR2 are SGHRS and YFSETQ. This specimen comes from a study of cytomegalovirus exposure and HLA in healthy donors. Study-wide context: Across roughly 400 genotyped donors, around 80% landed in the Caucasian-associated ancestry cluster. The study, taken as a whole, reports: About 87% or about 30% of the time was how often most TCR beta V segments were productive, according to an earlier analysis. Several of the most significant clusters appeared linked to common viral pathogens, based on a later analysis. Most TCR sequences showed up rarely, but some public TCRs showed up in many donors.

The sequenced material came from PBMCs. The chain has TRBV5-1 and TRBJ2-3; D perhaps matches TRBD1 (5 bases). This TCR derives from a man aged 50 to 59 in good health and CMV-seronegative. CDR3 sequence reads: CASSPPRGTDTQYF. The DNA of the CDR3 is TGCGCCAGCAGCCCGCCCAGGGGCACAGATACGCAGTATTTT.